This T cell receptor (beta chain) was recorded in a study of neurological immune-mediated disorders (dated by TCRdb to between 2018 and 2021). Background for the entire study: Of the approximately 35 multiple sclerosis patients, approximately 30 had relapsing-remitting MS and 3 had secondary progressive MS. Peripheral blood TCR-beta repertoires from patients with HTLV-I-associated myelopathy (HAM/TSP), patients with multiple sclerosis, and healthy controls were compared in the study using UMI-based sequencing. The roughly 99 TCR-beta libraries covered PBMC samples along with longitudinal samples, technical triplicates, and paired sorted CD4+ and CD8+ T-cell subsets. The cohort included some 70 subjects: approximately 14 with HAM/TSP, approximately 35 with multiple sclerosis, and approximately 20 healthy controls. Findings and caveats that apply to the study as a whole: TCR clonal expansion was highest in HAM/TSP patients and lowest in MS patients, with MS patients falling below even healthy controls. The MS cluster was not associated with any clinical or MRI features, and the authors stated that larger cohorts are needed. No identical CDR3 amino acid sequences were shared among expanded clones across subjects, suggesting private TCR-beta repertoires in all groups. In a phylogenetic analysis, the repertoires of 18 out of 34 MS patients fell into a single cluster of related CDR3 sequences, pointing to a possible signature at the repertoire level.

To synthesize cDNA, template-switch 5'RACE was performed with a primer carrying a 10-nucleotide random unique molecular identifier so that each TCR transcript was tagged. Every sequencing run yielded over 180 million TCR-beta sequences covering 15-18 subjects. Total RNA was extracted with the RNeasy kit. The KAPA Real-time Library Amplification kit was used to amplify TCR-beta VDJ regions with primers for the TCR constant region and the 5'RACE anchor. A first PCR added sample indexes and Illumina adaptors, and a second PCR then raised library yield. After Ampure bead purification, the roughly 650 bp TCR product was size-selected on a 2% E-gel SizeSelection system. Library quality was checked on a Bioanalyzer, concentration was measured with Qubit, and libraries were quantified with the Kapa Library Quantification kit before pooling. Paired-end 2 x 150 bp sequencing of the libraries was performed on an Illumina HiSeq 2500. To increase sequence diversity, roughly 24-31% phiX was spiked into each library pool. In the source study's methods: The UMI-based MiGEC pipeline processed quality-filtered reads and removed over 80% of raw TCR sequences during error correction. IMGT germline references were used for aligning VDJ genes, and each clonotype was defined as a unique CDR3 amino acid sequence together with its V-J genes. VDJtools evaluated clonal expansion, Shannon diversity and CDR3 relatedness (CalcPairwiseDistances, ClusterSamples); CLCbio workbench built phylogenetic trees. Clones with at least 8 unique UMIs were defined as expanded, with this threshold being based on coefficient-of-variation modelling across technical triplicates. The raw public reads went through TCRdb reprocessing: fastp at Q25, MiXCR clone calling, in-frame beta chains kept. Every CDR3 protein is listed once, alongside the most common genes and DNA of its rows. TCRdb assigned the V and J calls; the authors' analysis was not used. The sample yields some 65,000 distinct CDR3 sequences; around 5% were counted once. The ten largest clones represent 2.8% of the sample.

This clonotype was counted at least ten times. Its antigen is currently not known. No much larger clonotype is one base removed from it; base qualities were not supplied. For the unsorted PBMC libraries, 2 million PBMCs were stored in RNAlater at -80 degrees C until RNA extraction and were used to generate the libraries. Multiple sclerosis patients were enrolled in a US clinical protocol under which disease progression was evaluated by magnetic resonance imaging. Peripheral blood was subjected to Ficoll-Hypaque density gradient centrifugation to isolate PBMCs, which were then cryopreserved in liquid nitrogen. The CDR3, from cysteine to phenylalanine, totals 14 residues. The read is trimmed to its CDR3 DNA, 42 bases read in frame from base 1. CDR1 and CDR2 were assigned from the germline V gene as SGHRS and YFSETQ. After removal of 4 bases from V and 3 bases from J, the junction retains 7 bases not matched to a gene.

The source material was PBMCs. The clonotype comes from a woman younger than 45 with multiple sclerosis. The chain is assembled from TRBV5-1 and TRBJ2-7; 7 middle bases align to TRBD1. In nucleotides, the sequence is TGCGCCAGCAGCCTCGGACAGGACAACTACGAGCAGTACTTC. Its protein product is CASSLGQDNYEQYF.